The following is a T cell receptor (beta chain) sequence with its context. What it binds is unknown. The sample originates from a study of PD-1 blockade in classical Hodgkin lymphoma. Study conclusions and caveats: Why repertoires differed is undefined; disease activity or prior therapy possibly contributed. There was a significant rise in CD4+ TCR diversity by C4D1, with no such rise for CD8+.

The repertoire was sequenced with immunoSEQ multiplex PCR; TCRdb's copy has only in-frame clones and lacks some. The repertoire consists of about 85,000 clones, with approximately 91% occurring once and the leading ten covering about 2.7%. All the patients suffered relapse after autologous stem cell transplantation, and brentuximab vedotin exposure differed. With 5 bases removed from V and 8 bases from J, the gap between germline ends came to 10 bases. Germline CDR1 is SGHDN and CDR2 is FVKESK. The CDR3 sequence is 11 residues long. The sequence was collected from a human donor with classical Hodgkin lymphoma. The V call is TRBV14, the J call TRBJ2-7; no reliable D call. The material sequenced was peripheral blood mononuclear cells (PBMCs), taken before the second cycle of nivolumab. Here the CDR3 reads CASSSRVKQYF. The CDR3 DNA reads TGTGCCAGCAGCTCCCGGGTAAAGCAGTACTTC.